The 8 T cell receptor beta chains presented below share a single source sample, sequenced in a study of PD-1 blockade in classical Hodgkin lymphoma. Sequencing was performed with immunoSEQ multiplex PCR; in TCRdb, only in-frame clones are kept and a portion is missing. Counted here are fewer than 40,000 clones, 84% occurring once; the ten biggest clones make up about 0.82%. The sample's time point: cycle 4 day 1 (C4D1), after less than seven weeks of nivolumab. Brentuximab vedotin exposure varied among the patients, all of whom had relapsed after autologous stem cell transplantation. Investigators isolated CD4+ T cells from thawed PBMCs through magnetic negative selection. The sequences come from CD4+ T cells from blood, collected before the fourth cycle of nivolumab. These receptors were obtained from a human donor with classical Hodgkin lymphoma.

The chain is built from TRBV6-6 and TRBJ2-5; D is possibly TRBD2 (7 bases). Germline CDR1 MNHNY, CDR2 SVGAGI (reference sequence). V lost 2 bases and J lost 4, with 14 bases in between. The CDR3 runs 15 residues. CDR3 bases: TGTGCCAGCAGTTACAGGGGGGAGGGGGTAGAGACCCAGTACTTC. Encoded protein: CASSYRGEGVETQYF.

J is TRBJ1-5 and V is TRBV1. TRBV1 is a recognized pseudogene. The length of the CDR3 is 16 residues. The CDR3 here is CTSSQAFLCSNQPQHF. Here the CDR3 DNA reads TGCACCAGCAGCCAAGCCTTTCTTTGTAGCAATCAGCCCCAGCATTTT.

The V and J genes are TRBV15 and TRBJ2-7; the D gene is possibly TRBD1 (6 bases). V lost 0 bases and J lost 6, with 12 bases in between. The germline V gene encodes CDR1 LNHNV and CDR2 YYDKDF (reference sequence). CDR3 length: 14 residues. Here the CDR3 DNA reads TGTGCCACCAGCAGAGATCTAGGGGGTGTCGAGCAGTACTTC. Translation gives CATSRDLGGVEQYF. The full variable domain, completed using reference TRBV15 and TRBJ2-7, is DAMVIQNPRYQVTQFGKPVTLSCSQTLNHNVMYWYQQKSSQAPKLLFHYYDKDFNNEADTPDNFQSRRPNTSFCFLDIRSPGLGDTAMYLCATSRDLGGVEQYFGPGTRLTVT.

This chain connects TRBV19 to TRBJ1-5; D is unresolved. The CDR3 contains 15 residues. V was pared by 5 bases and J by 5 bases, with 16 bases between. The germline CDR1 and CDR2 sequences are LNHDA and SQIVND (reference sequence). The CDR3 loop is CASSWLGRSDQPQHF. The CDR3 DNA reads as TGTGCCAGTAGTTGGCTGGGCAGGTCGGATCAGCCCCAGCATTTT.

The rearrangement uses TRBV10-2 and TRBJ2-5; possibly TRBD1 for D (6 bases). The DNA end favors TRBJ2-7, so the J call may be wrong. The germline CDR1 and CDR2 sequences are WSHSY and SAAADI. The CDR3 contains 14 residues. The CDR3 loop is CASIMTTGSYEQYF. CDR3 DNA: TGCGCCAGCATCATGACGACAGGTTCCTACGAGCAGTACTTC.

The rearrangement uses TRBV28 and TRBJ2-7; tentatively, D is TRBD1 or TRBD2 (5 bases each). The germline V gene encodes CDR1 MDHEN and CDR2 SYDVKM. Between the trimmed V and J ends, which lost 3 bases and 3 bases, there was a span of 18 bases. The CDR3 extends over 16 amino acids. As DNA, the CDR3 is TGTGCCAGCAGTTTTGGAAGGGGACGGAAGGACTACGAGCAGTACTTC. Amino acids: CASSFGRGRKDYEQYF.

Turning to this clone: In this CDR3 the conserved last residue, phenylalanine or tryptophan, is missing, so a read error is likely. The limits of the CDR3 on the DNA are not certain, so only TCRdb's listed CDR3 is given. The CDR3 loop is CASSLTGDSPVV. This rearrangement joins TRBV5-6 to TRBJ2-3; the D call in the table, TRBD2, was not verified against the DNA. Germline V CDR1 and CDR2: SGHDT, YYEEEE. The CDR3 totals 12 residues, both ends included.

The CDR3, as DNA: TGTGCCAGCAGCTGGTCCCTAGCGGGGAGGGGTTGGGATGAGCAGTTCTTC. This sequence encodes CASSWSLAGRGWDEQFF. This sequence joins TRBV5-4 and TRBJ2-1; 9 bases match TRBD2. Germline CDR1 is SGHNT and CDR2 is YYREEE (reference sequence). Trimming took 3 bases from V and 8 from J; bases not matched to a gene: 15. The CDR3 is 17 residues long.